This T cell receptor beta chain was recorded in a study of blood T cell repertoires in COVID-19. Study-level information: There were acute and convalescent COVID-19 samples, and they came from the United States, Italy and Spain.

CDR1 is MNHEY and CDR2 is SVGEGT in the germline V gene. This CDR3 contains 15 residues. The V gene end was trimmed by 5 bases and the J gene end by 5 bases; junction bases not matched to a gene: 4. Measured with immunoSEQ multiplex PCR; TCRdb has only the in-frame clones, and not every one. The sample comprises 55,000 to 75,000 clones, 75% to 85% of which are singletons, and approximately 18% rests with the top ten. The sample holds one count of this clone. The source of this sequence is a man in his 70s who had recovered from COVID-19. Material: peripheral blood. This chain links TRBV6-2 or TRBV6-3 with TRBJ2-3; 13 bases are a match to TRBD2. In nucleotides, the CDR3 is TGTGCCAGCAGTGCCGGACTAGCGGGAGTAGATACGCAGTATTTT. It specifies CASSAGLAGVDTQYF.